This TCR beta chain originates from a study of spatial heterogeneity in lung cancer. In the study overall: Correlation of TCR transcript counts in tumor regions with a T cell module score from matched bulk RNA-seq was strong. The study's findings and limits: Intratumoral expanded alpha and beta TCR counts were found to track tumor mutation counts. Quantities of ubiquitous and regional expanded TCRs paralleled ubiquitous and regional nonsynonymous mutations, respectively.

Time point: sample taken at primary tumor resection. Unsorted whole RNA of tumor, nontumor lung or frozen PBMC was sequenced. This clonotype was seen many times. Its antigen remains unidentified. TCRdb called the 5' RACE reads again in MiXCR, with one record for every CDR3 protein. Of 20,000 to 25,000 distinct CDR3 sequences listed, around 6.6% are singletons. Germline-derived CDR1 and CDR2 are LGHDT and YNNKEL (reference sequence). V lost 0 bases and J 6 bases, leaving 8 bases between the germline ends. The CDR3 sequence is 14 residues long. The sample was lung tumor tissue, taken at surgery. V usage is TRBV3-1 and J usage is TRBJ2-2; no definite D call. The receptor comes from a male donor with early-stage non-small cell lung cancer. The DNA of the CDR3 is TGTGCCAGCAGCCAAGATCCAAGTTCCGGGGAGCTGTTTTTT. Translating gives CASSQDPSSGELFF.